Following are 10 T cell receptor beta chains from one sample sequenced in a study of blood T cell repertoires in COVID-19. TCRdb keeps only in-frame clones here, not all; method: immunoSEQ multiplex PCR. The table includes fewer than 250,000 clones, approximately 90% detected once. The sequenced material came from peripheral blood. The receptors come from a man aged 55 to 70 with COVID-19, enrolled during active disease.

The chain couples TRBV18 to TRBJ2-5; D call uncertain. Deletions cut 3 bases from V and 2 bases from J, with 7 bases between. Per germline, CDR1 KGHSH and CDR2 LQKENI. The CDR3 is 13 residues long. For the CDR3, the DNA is TGTGCCAGCTCACCCTGGCTTCAAGAGACCCAGTACTTC. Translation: CASSPWLQETQYF.

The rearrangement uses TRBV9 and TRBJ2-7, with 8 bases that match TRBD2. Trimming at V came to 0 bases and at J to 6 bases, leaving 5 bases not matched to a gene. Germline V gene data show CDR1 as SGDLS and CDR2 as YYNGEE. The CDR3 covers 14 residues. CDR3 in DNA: TGTGCCAGCAGCGTAGACGGGGGGGCTTTCGAGCAGTACTTC. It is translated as CASSVDGGAFEQYF.

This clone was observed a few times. CDR3: CASRSGTGGARGGYTF. Written as DNA, the CDR3 is TGCGCCAGCAGGTCCGGGACAGGGGGCGCCCGGGGGGGCTACACCTTC. V gene TRBV4-1 combines with J gene TRBJ1-2, with 12 bases lining up with TRBD1. Unmatched junction bases numbered 13, after V lost 6 bases and J lost 8 bases. Per the germline V gene, CDR1 is MGHRA and CDR2 is YSYEKL. The CDR3 has 16 residues.

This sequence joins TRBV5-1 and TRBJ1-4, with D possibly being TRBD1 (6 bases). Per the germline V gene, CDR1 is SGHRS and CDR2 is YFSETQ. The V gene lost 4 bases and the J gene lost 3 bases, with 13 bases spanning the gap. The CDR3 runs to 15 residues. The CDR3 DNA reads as TGCGCCAGCAGCCCCTGGGACACTCCTAATGAAAAACTGTTTTTT. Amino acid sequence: CASSPWDTPNEKLFF. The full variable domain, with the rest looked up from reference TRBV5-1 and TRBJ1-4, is KAGVTQTPRYLIKTRGQQVTLSCSPISGHRSVSWYQQTPGQGLQFLFEYFSETQRNKGNFPGRFSGRQFSNSRSEMNVSTLELGDSALYLCASSPWDTPNEKLFFGSGTQLSVL.

For the CDR3, the DNA is TGTGCCAGCAGCGCCCCTTTTGTTTCGCAGGGGCCCTCCTACAATGAGCAGTTCTTC. Translated, it gives CASSAPFVSQGPSYNEQFF. The V gene is TRBV7-9, the J gene TRBJ2-1; D possibly corresponds to TRBD1 (6 bases). Deletions cut 5 bases from V and 0 bases from J, with 23 bases between. The CDR3 extends over 19 amino acids. Germline CDR1 and CDR2: SEHNR and FQNEAQ (reference sequence).

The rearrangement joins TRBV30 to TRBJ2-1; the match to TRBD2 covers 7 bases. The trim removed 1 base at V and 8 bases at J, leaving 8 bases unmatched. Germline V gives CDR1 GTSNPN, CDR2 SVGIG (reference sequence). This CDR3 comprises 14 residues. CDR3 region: CAWSAGRGKDEQFF. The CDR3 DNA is TGTGCCTGGAGTGCGGGGAGGGGTAAGGATGAGCAGTTCTTC. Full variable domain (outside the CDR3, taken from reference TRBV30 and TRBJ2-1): SQTIHQWPATLVQPVGSPLSLECTVEGTSNPNLYWYRQAAGRGLQLLFYSVGIGQISSEVPQNLSASRPQDRQFILSSKKLLLSDSGFYLCAWSAGRGKDEQFFGPGTRLTVL.

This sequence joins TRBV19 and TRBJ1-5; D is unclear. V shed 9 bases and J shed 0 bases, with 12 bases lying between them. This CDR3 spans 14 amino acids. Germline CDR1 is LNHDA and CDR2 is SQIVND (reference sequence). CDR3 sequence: CASQSRYSNQPQHF. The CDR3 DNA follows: TGTGCCAGCCAATCGAGGTATAGCAATCAGCCCCAGCATTTT.

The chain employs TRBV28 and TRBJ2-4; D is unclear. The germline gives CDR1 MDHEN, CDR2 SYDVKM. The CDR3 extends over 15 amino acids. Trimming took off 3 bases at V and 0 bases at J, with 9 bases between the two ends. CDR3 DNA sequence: TGTGCCAGCAGTTTTACCCAGGTAGCCAAAAACATTCAGTACTTC. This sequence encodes CASSFTQVAKNIQYF.

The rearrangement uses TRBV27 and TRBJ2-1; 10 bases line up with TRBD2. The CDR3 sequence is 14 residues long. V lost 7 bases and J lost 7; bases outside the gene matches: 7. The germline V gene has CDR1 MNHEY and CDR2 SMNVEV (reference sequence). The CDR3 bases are TGTGCCAGCACCAGCGGGGGGGCTTTAAATGAGCAGTTCTTC. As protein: CASTSGGALNEQFF.

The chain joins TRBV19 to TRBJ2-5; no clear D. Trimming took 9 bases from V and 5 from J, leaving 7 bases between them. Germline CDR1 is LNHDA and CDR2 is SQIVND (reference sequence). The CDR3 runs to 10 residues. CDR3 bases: TGTGCCAGGACACACGAGACCCAGTACTTC. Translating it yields CARTHETQYF.